Listed here are 7 T cell receptor beta chains from one sample, sequenced in a study of cytomegalovirus exposure and HLA in healthy donors. The PCR employed 60 Vbeta primers together with 13 Jbeta primers. The assay was immunoSEQ multiplex PCR, and TCRdb's table has in-frame clones only and misses some. The sample lists around 150,000 clones; about 75% were seen once. The sample comprised PBMCs. The receptors come from a woman aged 40 to 55 in good health and CMV-seronegative.

The rearrangement links TRBV4-1 to TRBJ2-3; D is possibly TRBD2 (6 bases). Deletions cut 4 bases from V and 4 bases from J, with 12 bases between. This CDR3 contains 14 residues. Per germline, CDR1 MGHRA and CDR2 YSYEKL. DNA for the CDR3: TGCGCCAGCAGCCCGAACCCGGGGGCAGATACGCAGTATTTT. Translation: CASSPNPGADTQYF.

The chain has TRBV2 and TRBJ2-7; D gene unclear. CDR1 and CDR2 from the germline V gene are SNHLY and FYNNEI. The V end lost 8 bases, the J end lost 3 bases, and 17 bases lay between the germline ends. The CDR3 consists of 14 residues. CDR3 nucleotide sequence: TGTGCCAGCCAGGTACTCACCCAAATCTACGAGCAGTACTTC. It yields the protein CASQVLTQIYEQYF.

This rearrangement joins TRBV7-3 to TRBJ1-1, with a possible D match to TRBD1 (5 bases). Trimming shortened V by 2 bases and J by 7 bases, and 17 bases separated the two germline ends. The CDR3 covers 15 residues. Germline lookup yields CDR1 SGHTA and CDR2 FQGTGA. The chain's CDR3 is CASSLAGGYQGEAFF. For the CDR3, the DNA is TGTGCCAGCAGCTTAGCGGGGGGGTACCAGGGTGAAGCTTTCTTT.

The rearrangement links TRBV7-6 to TRBJ2-3, with 10 bases matching TRBD2. In germline, CDR1 is SGHVS, CDR2 FNYEAQ. There are 18 residues in the CDR3. The trim removed 2 bases at V and 0 bases at J, leaving 8 bases unmatched. Here the CDR3 DNA reads TGTGCCAGCAGCTTACGGCTAGCGGGGGTTCTTAGCACAGATACGCAGTATTTT. This gives the protein CASSLRLAGVLSTDTQYF. Looking up the rest from reference TRBV7-6 and TRBJ2-3 gives the full variable domain: GAGVSQSPRYKVTKRGQDVALRCDPISGHVSLYWYRQALGQGPEFLTYFNYEAQQDKSGLPNDRFSAERPEGSISTLTIQRTEQRDSAMYRCASSLRLAGVLSTDTQYFGPGTRLTVL.

The gene calls are TRBV4-2 and TRBJ1-2, with D unresolved. The germline V gene encodes CDR1 LGHNA and CDR2 YNFKEQ. V gave up 4 bases and J gave up 5 bases, with 17 bases separating them. The CDR3 contains 15 residues. The CDR3 reads CASSRGDSARYGYTF. The CDR3 coding sequence is TGTGCCAGCAGCCGAGGCGACTCCGCGAGGTATGGCTACACCTTC.

The chain links TRBV7-6 to TRBJ1-5; D gene unclear. The ends were cut back, 1 base at V and 6 bases at J, with 7 bases in the middle. Germline assignment: CDR1 SGHVS and CDR2 FNYEAQ. The CDR3 length is 13 residues. The CDR3 region is CASSLEGSQPQHF. The CDR3 nucleotides are TGTGCCAGCAGCTTAGAAGGGAGTCAGCCCCAGCATTTT.

In its sample, this clone was seen once. This sequence joins TRBV10-3 and TRBJ1-5, with unresolved D. V lost 3 bases and J 3 bases, leaving 12 bases between the germline ends. Germline loops: CDR1 ENHRY, CDR2 SYGVKD. The CDR3 consists of 15 residues. This chain's CDR3 is CAISEIRLDNQPQHF. CDR3 DNA sequence: TGTGCCATCAGTGAAATCCGACTCGACAATCAGCCCCAGCATTTT.